The entry that follows covers one T cell receptor (beta chain) sequence. No antigen is known for it. Repertoires were generated with immunoSEQ multiplex PCR, while TCRdb's copy carries only in-frame clones and drops some. This sample has about 680,000 clones, with 89% found just once. The treatment here: some 20 received Ad26.COV2.S at low or high dose, single or two shots; five or six received placebo; per-sample allocation not given. Sampling was performed 63 days after the first vaccine or placebo injection. Germline V CDR1 and CDR2: SGHTA, FQGNSA. The CDR3 covers 14 residues. J gave up 1 base and V 4 bases, and 0 bases lay outside the gene matches. The sample belongs to a study of Ad26.COV2.S vaccination and SARS-CoV-2 variants. Study results and limitations: The TCR breadth and depth analyses may have understated or missed part of the total T cell responses.

Material: peripheral blood, obtained in a trial of Ad26.COV2.S vaccine versus placebo. The V and J genes are TRBV7-2 and TRBJ1-1; 10 positions agree with TRBD1. The sequence came from a person aged 18-60 years who received the Ad26.COV2.S COVID-19 vaccine or a placebo. The CDR3 spells CASSWTGGNTEAFF. The CDR3 DNA reads as TGTGCCAGCAGCTGGACAGGGGGGAACACTGAAGCTTTCTTT.